This entry concerns a single TCR beta chain. The data were obtained in a study of control samples from healthy donors and cancer patients. TCRdb's copy holds only in-frame clones and misses some; the assay was immunoSEQ multiplex PCR. The sample lists approximately 100,000 clones; approximately 90% were seen once. CDR1 and CDR2 (germline): SGDLS, YYNGEE. Trimming took 4 bases from V and 4 from J, leaving 11 bases between them. The CDR3 has 13 amino acids. The sample was blood. This receptor was obtained from a human donor in good health. The donor label of this sample is uncertain. The V and J genes are TRBV9 and TRBJ2-5, with a possible D match to TRBD1 (5 bases). CDR3 region: CASSFRVGETQYF. The CDR3 bases are TGTGCCAGCAGCTTCAGGGTCGGAGAGACCCAGTACTTC.